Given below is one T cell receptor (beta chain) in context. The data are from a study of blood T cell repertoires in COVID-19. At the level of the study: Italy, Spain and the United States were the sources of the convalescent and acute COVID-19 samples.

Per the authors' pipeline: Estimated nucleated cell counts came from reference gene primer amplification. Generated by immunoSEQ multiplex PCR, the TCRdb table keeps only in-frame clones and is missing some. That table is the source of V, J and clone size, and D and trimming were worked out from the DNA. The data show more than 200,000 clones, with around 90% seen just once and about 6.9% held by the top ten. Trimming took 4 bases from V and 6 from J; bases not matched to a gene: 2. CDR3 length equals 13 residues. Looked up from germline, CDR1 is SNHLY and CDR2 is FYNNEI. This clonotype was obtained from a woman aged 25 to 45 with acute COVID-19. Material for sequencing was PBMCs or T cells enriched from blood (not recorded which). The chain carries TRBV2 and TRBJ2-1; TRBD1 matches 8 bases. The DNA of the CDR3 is TGTGCCAGCAGTGGGACAGGGATCAATGAGCAGTTCTTC. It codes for CASSGTGINEQFF.